This T cell receptor beta chain was identified in a study of vaccination effects on CD4 cells after COVID-19. Method: immunoSEQ multiplex PCR; TCRdb's copy keeps in-frame clones and lacks some. The sample includes approximately 30,000 clones, around 74% of them seen just once. Scientists isolated CD4+ T cells after a roughly 10-day culture period ended. SARS-CoV-2 infection was confirmed by PCR in the person between March and December 2020. Of the BNT162b2 and mRNA-1273 vaccines, participants received two doses of one or the other. Germline V gene sequence: CDR1 SGHNT, CDR2 YENEEA. Trimming cost V 5 bases and J 7 bases; bases outside gene matches: 20. The CDR3 totals 18 residues. Comments on this clone: Its antigen is undetermined.

This material consisted of CD4+ T cells from PBMCs cultured without peptide, taken after COVID-19 vaccination. V usage is TRBV11-3 and J usage is TRBJ2-5; 9 positions agree with TRBD1. This clonotype originated in a human donor who had a prior SARS-CoV-2 infection. The CDR3 DNA reads TGTGCCAGCAGCGCCGGGCCCCTACAGGGGGCCTCGAGAGGGACCCAGTACTTC. It is translated as CASSAGPLQGASRGTQYF.